Each of the 14 T cell receptor beta chains below was sequenced from the same sample in a study of T cell responses to AZD1222 COVID-19 vaccine. Method: immunoSEQ multiplex PCR; TCRdb's copy keeps in-frame clones and lacks some. Among 150,000 to 200,000 clones listed, 94% were seen once. The sample consisted of peripheral blood, taken on day 0 of AZD1222 vaccination. These receptors were obtained from an adult in good health.

With regard to this clone: The same CDR3 also results from other DNA sequences found in this sample. This chain joins TRBV19 and TRBJ1-1; D might be TRBD1 (5 bases). V was clipped by 3 bases and J by 8 bases, with 10 bases between them. Germline V gene lookup returns CDR1 LNHDA and CDR2 SQIVND (reference sequence). The CDR3 is made up of 12 amino acids. The CDR3 nucleotides are TGTGCCAGTAGTATGGGAGGGACGGAAGCTTTCTTT. Its translation: CASSMGGTEAFF.

The chain carries TRBV3-1 (or the pseudogene TRBV3-2) and TRBJ1-3; D is unresolved. CDR1 LGHDT and CDR2 YNNKEL come from the germline V gene (reference sequence). This CDR3 contains 18 residues. The ends were cut back, 2 bases at V and 0 bases at J, with 17 bases in the middle. CDR3 in amino acids: CASSQNDPRTLSGNTIYF. CDR3 nucleotides: TGTGCCAGCAGCCAAAATGACCCGCGGACTCTCTCTGGAAACACCATATATTTT.

CDR3 loop: CASRPSGRELEQFF. CDR3 nucleotide sequence: TGTGCCAGCAGGCCTAGCGGGAGGGAGCTTGAGCAGTTCTTC. The V and J genes are TRBV13 and TRBJ2-1; 12 bases agree with TRBD2. Per the germline V gene, CDR1 is PRHDT and CDR2 is FYEKMQ (reference sequence). The CDR3 is 14 amino acids. The J segment lost 9 bases and the V segment lost 6 bases, leaving 6 bases of the junction unmatched.

J is TRBJ2-7 and V is TRBV28, with 8 bases lining up with TRBD2. This CDR3 is 15 amino acids long. Germline loops: CDR1 MDHEN, CDR2 SYDVKM. V shed 7 bases and J 2 bases; nucleotides not matched to a gene: 10. The CDR3 protein is CASTPSGSGAYEQYF. DNA of the CDR3: TGTGCCAGCACCCCTTCGGGTAGCGGGGCCTACGAGCAGTACTTC.

The chain has TRBV5-5 and TRBJ2-3; TRBD1 or TRBD2 may be the D gene (5 bases each). V was pared by 5 bases and J by 0 bases, with 7 bases between. Germline V gene data show CDR1 as SGHKS and CDR2 as YYEKEE (reference sequence). The length of the CDR3 is 13 residues. The CDR3 DNA sequence: TGTGCCAGCAGTCGGGACAGCACAGATACGCAGTATTTT. Translated: CASSRDSTDTQYF.

In DNA, the CDR3 is TGTGCCAGCAGCTTAGGGACCGAGACCCAGTACTTC. Translating it yields CASSLGTETQYF. The rearrangement links TRBV5-4 to TRBJ2-5, with D perhaps given as TRBD1 or TRBD2 (5 bases each). The CDR3 runs to 12 residues. V lost 2 bases and J lost 5, with 7 bases in between. Germline V CDR1 and CDR2: SGHNT, YYREEE (reference sequence).

The J gene is TRBJ2-2, the V gene TRBV7-3, with D possibly being TRBD1 or TRBD2 (5 bases each). The ends were cut back, 0 bases at V and 5 bases at J, with 13 bases in the middle. The CDR3 consists of 16 residues. The germline CDR1 and CDR2 sequences are SGHTA and FQGTGA. The CDR3 region is CASSLTGVKGTGELFF. In DNA form, the CDR3 reads TGTGCCAGCAGCTTAACGGGGGTAAAGGGTACCGGGGAGCTGTTTTTT.

V is TRBV7-9 and J is TRBJ2-1; TRBD2 matches at 7 bases. The V and J ends lost 5 bases and 3 bases, in that order; junction bases with no gene match: 7. The CDR3 is 15 residues long. Germline lookup yields CDR1 SEHNR and CDR2 FQNEAQ (reference sequence). In DNA form, the CDR3 reads TGTGCCAGCAGCCCAAAGACTAGCAGCTACAATGAGCAGTTCTTC. It is translated as CASSPKTSSYNEQFF.

The V call is TRBV28, the J call TRBJ1-4; tentative D call: TRBD1 (5 bases). Germline V gene sequence: CDR1 MDHEN, CDR2 SYDVKM. Trimming left V 3 bases short and J 3 bases short, with 14 bases between. The CDR3 length is 16 residues. CDR3 bases: TGTGCCAGCAGTTTGGGGGGGAGGTCCCCTAATGAAAAACTGTTTTTT. It translates to CASSLGGRSPNEKLFF.

This chain joins TRBV6-5 and TRBJ1-5; possibly TRBD1 for D (5 bases). V dropped 6 bases and J dropped 3 bases, with 15 bases sitting between them. The germline CDR1 and CDR2 sequences are MNHEY and SVGAGI. The CDR3 length is 15 residues. CDR3: CASSLTDKSNQPQHF. In DNA form, the CDR3 reads TGTGCCAGCAGCCTGACAGATAAATCCAATCAGCCCCAGCATTTT.

The chain employs TRBV3-1 (or the pseudogene TRBV3-2) and TRBJ1-2; 7 positions agree with TRBD1. Germline lookup yields CDR1 LGHDT and CDR2 YNNKEL (reference sequence). This CDR3 spans 18 amino acids. V was clipped by 0 bases and J by 2 bases; unmatched bases: 12. CDR3 DNA sequence: TGTGCCAGCAGCCAAGAGCCCTTGACAGGGCGGGAGAACTATGGCTACACCTTC. Amino acid sequence: CASSQEPLTGRENYGYTF.

The CDR3 DNA sequence: TGTGCCAGCACCCTTGGGAAAAGGGGCTACCTATCGGAAGCTTTCTTT. Translation gives CASTLGKRGYLSEAFF. V gene TRBV5-8 combines with J gene TRBJ1-1; D possibly corresponds to TRBD1 (5 bases). Germline V gene lookup returns CDR1 SGHTS and CDR2 YDEGEE. V shed 6 bases and J shed 8 bases, with 26 bases lying between them. The CDR3 contains 16 residues.

The chain carries TRBV6-5 and TRBJ2-1; D gene uncertain. The CDR3 has 13 amino acids. Germline CDR1 MNHEY, CDR2 SVGAGI. V gave up 1 base and J gave up 9 bases, with 10 bases separating them. CDR3: CASSYFSSAEQFF. DNA for the CDR3: TGTGCCAGCAGTTACTTCTCTAGTGCTGAGCAGTTCTTC.

This chain connects TRBV4-1 to TRBJ1-2; D perhaps matches TRBD1 (5 bases). CDR3 length: 13 residues. Germline CDR1 MGHRA, CDR2 YSYEKL. V shed 0 bases and J shed 7 bases, with 9 bases lying between them. CDR3 DNA sequence: TGCGCCAGCAGCCAAGATTGGGGGTCTGGCTACACCTTC. Translation gives CASSQDWGSGYTF.